A single sample gave rise to the 30 T cell receptor beta chains below, sequenced in a study of T-cell reconstitution after alpha-beta-depleted transplantation in children. A TCRbeta library incorporating unique molecular identifiers was prepared. In TCRdb, the PCR reads were re-called with MiXCR into one record per CDR3 protein. Here the sample spans more than 200,000 distinct CDR3 sequences, 7.5% to 9.5% being singletons. The source material was PBMCs, mostly from graft donor cells, sampled 360 days after TCRalphabeta/CD19-depleted stem cell transplant. These receptors were collected from a male patient aged 2-15 years who had a stem cell transplant for acute myeloid leukemia, so the T cells may come from the graft donor.

This clonotype occurred once. The chain has TRBV4-1 and TRBJ2-1; D is uncertain. V was shortened by 6 bases and J by 5 bases, with 8 bases between the two germline ends. Germline V lookup: CDR1 MGHRA, CDR2 YSYEKL. The CDR3 length is 12 residues. The CDR3 bases are TGCGCCAGCAGACTTAATGACAATGAGCAGTTCTTC. Its translation is CASRLNDNEQFF.

This clonotype was seen repeatedly, ten times or more. This chain joins TRBV18 and TRBJ2-5, with a tentative D call TRBD1 (6 bases). Trimming stripped 6 bases from V and 5 bases from J, with 16 bases between. The length of the CDR3 is 14 residues. CDR1 and CDR2 (germline): KGHSH, LQKENI. The CDR3 region has the DNA TGTGCCAGCTCCCTGCGACAGGAATCCGAGACCCAGTACTTC. It encodes CASSLRQESETQYF.

This clonotype was observed a handful of times. This chain connects TRBV6-2 or TRBV6-3 to TRBJ2-5; TRBD1 is a possible D gene (6 bases). With 1 base removed from V and 4 bases from J, the gap between germline ends came to 7 bases. Germline V gene data show CDR1 as MNHEY and CDR2 as SVGEGT. The length of the CDR3 is 13 residues. In DNA, the CDR3 is TGTGCCAGCAGTTACTACAGGGCAGAGACCCAGTACTTC. Translated, it gives CASSYYRAETQYF.

The chain employs TRBV30 and TRBJ1-5; unclear D gene. This CDR3 region has 12 residues. Trimming pared 3 bases from V and 9 bases from J, leaving 12 bases between. Germline assignment: CDR1 GTSNPN and CDR2 SVGIG (reference sequence). CDR3 sequence: CAWSGGERPQHF. DNA for the CDR3: TGTGCCTGGAGCGGCGGGGAGAGGCCCCAGCATTTT.

Turning to this clonotype: This may arise from a read error, as a much more abundant clone is one base away. The chain links TRBV12-3 or TRBV12-4 to TRBJ2-3; D remains unclear. Trimming stripped 4 bases from V and 5 bases from J, with 10 bases between. CDR3 length: 13 amino acids. The CDR3 sequence: CASSSPKEDTQYF. The CDR3, as DNA: TGTGCCAGCAGTTCCCCGAAGGAAGATACGCAGTATTTT.

This clonotype turned up a few times. The V call is TRBV29-1, the J call TRBJ2-4, with D perhaps TRBD1 (6 bases). Per germline, CDR1 SQVTM and CDR2 ANQGSEA. This CDR3 comprises 18 residues. Trimming left V 3 bases short and J 1 base short, with 22 bases between. The CDR3 DNA reads as TGCAGCGTTGACCGACTCGGAACAACAGGGACGGCCAAAAACATTCAGTACTTC. This translates into CSVDRLGTTGTAKNIQYF.

V usage is TRBV6-2 or TRBV6-3 and J usage is TRBJ2-3, with D hard to call. The germline V and J ends were trimmed by 6 bases and 2 bases, with 6 bases remaining between them. The CDR3 runs 12 residues. Germline V CDR1 and CDR2: MNHEY, SVGEGT. CDR3 DNA: TGTGCCAGCAGAACCCCCACAGATACGCAGTATTTT. As protein: CASRTPTDTQYF.

In this sample, this clonotype turned up a few times. Here the CDR3 reads CASSLIQILNEQYF. CDR3 DNA: TGTGCCAGCAGCTTAATACAGATCTTGAACGAGCAGTACTTC. The chain uses TRBV7-8 and TRBJ2-7; no clear D. CDR3 length: 14 amino acids. V was cut by 2 bases and J by 5 bases, with 13 bases left in between. Germline lookup yields CDR1 SGHVS and CDR2 FQNEAQ. Full variable domain (missing parts from reference TRBV7-8 and TRBJ2-7): GAGVSQSPRYKVAKRGQDVALRCDPISGHVSLFWYQQALGQGPEFLTYFQNEAQLDKSGLPSDRFFAERPEGSVSTLKIQRTQQEDSAVYLCASSLIQILNEQYFGPGTRLTVT.

The chain has TRBV29-1 and TRBJ1-2, with D unresolved. Germline V gene lookup returns CDR1 SQVTM and CDR2 ANQGSEA. The length of the CDR3 is 13 residues. Here the CDR3 reads CSTSPLTNYGYTF. Here the CDR3 DNA reads TGCAGTACAAGCCCCCTAACTAACTATGGCTACACCTTC.

The V call is TRBV9, the J call TRBJ2-3; D unresolved. The germline gives CDR1 SGDLS, CDR2 YYNGEE. The CDR3 sequence is 14 residues long. V dropped 3 bases and J dropped 4 bases, with 12 bases sitting between them. CDR3 sequence (DNA): TGTGCCAGCAGCGCCCGTCTCGGGTCAGATACGCAGTATTTT. It is translated as CASSARLGSDTQYF.

This clonotype has a handful of counts. The rearrangement joins TRBV29-1 to TRBJ1-5; a possible D gene is TRBD1 (6 bases). The V end was cut by 3 bases, the J end by 5 bases, with 11 bases between. The CDR3 covers 13 residues. Germline loops: CDR1 SQVTM, CDR2 ANQGSEA. DNA for the CDR3: TGCAGCGTTGAGCTGGGGGGCGATCAGCCCCAGCATTTT. Protein: CSVELGGDQPQHF.

The V and J genes are TRBV29-1 and TRBJ1-1; no clear D gene. V dropped 8 bases and J dropped 0 bases, with 7 bases sitting between them. Germline V gene lookup returns CDR1 SQVTM and CDR2 ANQGSEA. There are 11 residues in the CDR3. The CDR3 DNA is TGCAGCTTTACAGTGAACACTGAAGCTTTCTTT. It codes for CSFTVNTEAFF. Variable domain in full (rest from reference TRBV29-1 and TRBJ1-1): SAVISQKPSRDICQRGTSLTIQCQVDSQVTMMFWYRQQPGQSLTLIATANQGSEATYESGFVIDKFPISRPNLTFSTLTVSNMSPEDSSIYLCSFTVNTEAFFGQGTRLTVV.

J is TRBJ1-1 and V is TRBV20-1; D call uncertain. Germline assignment: CDR1 DFQATT and CDR2 SNEGSKA (reference sequence). CDR3 length: 13 amino acids. V shed 3 bases and J shed 8 bases, with 16 bases lying between them. The CDR3 DNA is TGCAGTGCTAGTACTGGGGTCGAGGTCGAAGCTTTCTTT. As protein: CSASTGVEVEAFF.

V gene TRBV4-1 combines with J gene TRBJ2-2, with a possible D match to TRBD2 (5 bases). Trimming took off 4 bases at V and 1 base at J, with 16 bases between the two ends. Germline loops: CDR1 MGHRA, CDR2 YSYEKL. CDR3 size: 17 residues. The CDR3 DNA follows: TGCGCCAGCAGCCCTCCTCTCCGCGGGCTGAACACCGGGGAGCTGTTTTTT. It translates to CASSPPLRGLNTGELFF.

This clonotype was seen at least ten times. This chain connects TRBV20-1 to TRBJ2-5; a weak D match, TRBD1 (6 bases). Germline values: CDR1 DFQATT, CDR2 SNEGSKA (reference sequence). The V and J ends lost 0 bases and 4 bases respectively, with 12 bases between them. This CDR3 is built from 14 residues. CDR3 loop: CSARDLRGSETQYF. CDR3 DNA: TGCAGTGCTAGAGATCTCAGGGGTTCAGAGACCCAGTACTTC.

The rearrangement links TRBV20-1 to TRBJ2-2; 10 bases are a match to TRBD2. The CDR3 runs to 17 residues. Germline V CDR1 and CDR2: DFQATT, SNEGSKA (reference sequence). CDR3 coding DNA: TGCTGCGGAACTGGGGCTAGCGGGGGAGGTGGCACCGGGGAGCTGTTTTTT. It encodes CCGTGASGGGGTGELFF.

Here the CDR3 reads CASSSPGGLWDEQFF. DNA of the CDR3: TGTGCCAGCAGCTCCCCTGGGGGTCTTTGGGATGAGCAGTTCTTC. This chain uses TRBV7-3 with TRBJ2-1; D may correspond to TRBD1 or TRBD2 (5 bases each). From germline, CDR1 is SGHTA and CDR2 FQGTGA. V dropped 4 bases and J dropped 8 bases, with 18 bases sitting between them. The CDR3 totals 15 residues.

This clonotype has at least ten counts. This chain joins TRBV29-1 and TRBJ2-5; D is unclear. Looked up from germline, CDR1 is SQVTM and CDR2 is ANQGSEA. Trimming pared 6 bases from V and 4 bases from J, leaving 9 bases between. This CDR3 comprises 11 residues. The CDR3 DNA follows: TGCAGCGTAAGGAGAGGAGAGACCCAGTACTTC. It encodes CSVRRGETQYF.

This clonotype appeared a few times. This chain uses TRBV29-1 with TRBJ1-2, with 9 bases fitting TRBD1. The CDR3 is made up of 13 amino acids. Trimming cost V 1 base and J 6 bases; bases outside gene matches: 3. Germline V gives CDR1 SQVTM, CDR2 ANQGSEA. The CDR3 sequence: CSVEAHRGHGYTF. The CDR3 DNA follows: TGCAGCGTTGAAGCCCACAGGGGGCATGGCTACACCTTC.

This chain links TRBV18 with TRBJ2-5, with 13 bases identical to TRBD2. This CDR3 comprises 17 residues. Germline lookup yields CDR1 KGHSH and CDR2 LQKENI. V lost 6 bases and J lost 2; bases outside the gene matches: 9. Written as DNA, the CDR3 is TGTGCCAGCTCGCAGAGGACTAGCGGGAGTAGGCAAGAGACCCAGTACTTC. It specifies CASSQRTSGSRQETQYF. Full variable domain (rest looked up from reference TRBV18 and TRBJ2-5): NAGVMQNPRHLVRRRGQEARLRCSPMKGHSHVYWYRQLPEEGLKFMVYLQKENIIDESGMPKERFSAEFPKEGPSILRIQQVVRGDSAAYFCASSQRTSGSRQETQYFGPGTRLLVL.

In its sample, this clonotype was seen many times. The chain is built from TRBV5-1 and TRBJ2-1, with D perhaps being TRBD1 or TRBD2 (5 bases each). This CDR3 has 13 residues. Trimming took off 4 bases at V and 5 bases at J, with 10 bases between the two ends. Germline V gives CDR1 SGHRS, CDR2 YFSETQ. The CDR3 region has the DNA TGCGCCAGCAGCGGAGGACAAAACAATGAGCAGTTCTTC. It translates to CASSGGQNNEQFF.

In its sample, this clonotype was seen a few times. The chain combines TRBV4-3 with TRBJ2-1, with D possibly being TRBD2 (5 bases). This CDR3 is 18 amino acids long. Trimming pared 3 bases from V and 7 bases from J, leaving 25 bases between. Looked up from germline, CDR1 is LGHNA and CDR2 is YSLEER. This chain's CDR3 is CASSQTAGKKIPWNEQFF. The DNA for the CDR3 is TGCGCCAGCAGCCAGACCGCCGGGAAAAAGATCCCCTGGAATGAGCAGTTCTTC.

This clonotype has a count of ten or more. The chain combines TRBV6-5 with TRBJ2-1, with D possibly matching TRBD2 (6 bases). The CDR3 length is 18 residues. Looked up from germline, CDR1 is MNHEY and CDR2 is SVGAGI. The V and J ends lost 4 bases and 0 bases respectively, with 19 bases between them. The CDR3 DNA reads as TGTGCCAGCAGTTTAGGCGTAGGAGGGTCTTACTCCTACAATGAGCAGTTCTTC. It is translated as CASSLGVGGSYSYNEQFF.

There are a few counts of this clonotype. The chain employs TRBV20-1 and TRBJ1-4, with a possible D match to TRBD1 (6 bases). Germline V lookup: CDR1 DFQATT, CDR2 SNEGSKA (reference sequence). The CDR3 runs 14 residues. V was shortened by 6 bases and J by 1 base, with 12 bases between the two germline ends. This chain's CDR3 is CSAQEGVTNEKLFF. In DNA, the CDR3 is TGCAGTGCCCAAGAGGGGGTAACTAATGAAAAACTGTTTTTT.

This clonotype was seen a few times. V usage is TRBV20-1 and J usage is TRBJ1-5, with a possible D match to TRBD1 (6 bases). The V end was cut by 3 bases, the J end by 6 bases, with 18 bases between. Per germline, CDR1 DFQATT and CDR2 SNEGSKA (reference sequence). The CDR3 is 15 amino acids. This chain's CDR3 is CSARMAGALTQPQHF. CDR3 DNA: TGCAGTGCTAGGATGGCAGGGGCCCTCACTCAGCCCCAGCATTTT.

This clonotype was observed many times. The chain carries TRBV29-1 and TRBJ2-7; TRBD1 or TRBD2 may be the D gene (5 bases each). Trimming shortened V by 4 bases and J by 0 bases, and 16 bases separated the two germline ends. The CDR3 contains 15 residues. Per the germline V gene, CDR1 is SQVTM and CDR2 is ANQGSEA. The CDR3 nucleotides read TGCAGCGTTGTCCACGGGACGATAAGCTCCTACGAGCAGTACTTC. Its translation is CSVVHGTISSYEQYF.

The genes are TRBV25-1 and TRBJ2-2; perhaps TRBD1 as D (6 bases). The CDR3 has 14 amino acids. Germline V gene data show CDR1 as MGHDK and CDR2 as SYGVNS. V was shortened by 8 bases and J by 5 bases, with 15 bases between the two germline ends. CDR3 bases: TGTGCCAGCGTCGGCCACAGGGATACCGGGGAGCTGTTTTTT. This sequence encodes CASVGHRDTGELFF.

This clonotype was seen at least ten times. The CDR3 DNA is TGCAGTGCTAGAGATCGCCCAACGTCCTACAATGAGCAGTTCTTC. Its protein is CSARDRPTSYNEQFF. This rearrangement joins TRBV20-1 to TRBJ2-1; D is unclear. Germline values: CDR1 DFQATT, CDR2 SNEGSKA (reference sequence). This CDR3 is 15 amino acids long. Trimming took off 0 bases at V and 1 base at J, with 10 bases between the two ends.

The sample holds a few counts of this clonotype. With a much larger clone just one base away, this may be a read error. This chain connects TRBV14 to TRBJ1-2, with a possible D match to TRBD1 (6 bases). This CDR3 has 14 residues. The ends were cut back, 5 bases at V and 0 bases at J, with 10 bases in the middle. Germline CDR1 SGHDN, CDR2 FVKESK. The CDR3 region is CASSLTGANYGYTF. CDR3 in DNA: TGTGCCAGCAGCTTGACAGGAGCTAACTATGGCTACACCTTC.

This clonotype appeared many times. The V and J genes are TRBV12-3 or TRBV12-4 and TRBJ2-6; D not resolved. V lost 3 bases to trimming and J lost 0 bases, with 3 bases between them. The length of the CDR3 is 14 residues. CDR3 in DNA: TGTGCCAGCAGTTTTAGCTCTGGGGCCAACGTCCTGACTTTC. It yields the protein CASSFSSGANVLTF.